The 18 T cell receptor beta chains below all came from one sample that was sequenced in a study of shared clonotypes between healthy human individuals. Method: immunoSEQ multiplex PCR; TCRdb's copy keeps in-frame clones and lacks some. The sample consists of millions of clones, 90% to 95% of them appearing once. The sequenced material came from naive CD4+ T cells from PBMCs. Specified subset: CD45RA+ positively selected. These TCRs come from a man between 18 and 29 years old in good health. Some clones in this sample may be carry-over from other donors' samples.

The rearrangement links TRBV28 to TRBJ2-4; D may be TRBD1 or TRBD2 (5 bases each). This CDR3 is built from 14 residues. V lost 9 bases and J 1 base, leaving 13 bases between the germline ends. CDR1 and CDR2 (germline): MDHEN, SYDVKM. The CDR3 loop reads CASRGRRAKNIQYF. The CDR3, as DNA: TGTGCCAGTCGGGGACGCAGGGCCAAAAACATTCAGTACTTC.

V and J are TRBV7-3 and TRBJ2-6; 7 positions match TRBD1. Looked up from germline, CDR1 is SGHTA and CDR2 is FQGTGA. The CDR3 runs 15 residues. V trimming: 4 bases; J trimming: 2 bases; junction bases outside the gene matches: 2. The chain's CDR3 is CASSSTGAGANVLTF. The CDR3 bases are TGTGCCAGCAGCTCAACAGGGGCTGGGGCCAACGTCCTGACTTTC.

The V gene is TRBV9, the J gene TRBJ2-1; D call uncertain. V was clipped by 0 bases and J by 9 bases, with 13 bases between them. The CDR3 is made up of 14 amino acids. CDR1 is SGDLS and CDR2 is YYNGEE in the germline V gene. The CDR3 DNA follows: TGTGCCAGCAGCGTAGCCCCCGCCCGTCCTGAGCAGTTCTTC. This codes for CASSVAPARPEQFF.

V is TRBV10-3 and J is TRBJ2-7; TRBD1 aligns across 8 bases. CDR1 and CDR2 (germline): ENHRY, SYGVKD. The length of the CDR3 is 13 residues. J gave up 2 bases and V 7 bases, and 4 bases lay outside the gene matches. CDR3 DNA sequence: TGTGCCATCAACCAGGGGGCCCCCTACGAGCAGTACTTC. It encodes CAINQGAPYEQYF.

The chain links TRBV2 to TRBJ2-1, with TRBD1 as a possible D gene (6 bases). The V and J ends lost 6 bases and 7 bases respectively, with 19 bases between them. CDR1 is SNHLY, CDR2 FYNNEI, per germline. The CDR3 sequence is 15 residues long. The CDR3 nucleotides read TGTGCCAGCAGAGGGGGACGGGGCACCCCGAATGAGCAGTTCTTC. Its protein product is CASRGGRGTPNEQFF. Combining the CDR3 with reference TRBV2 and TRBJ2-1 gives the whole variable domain EPEVTQTPSHQVTQMGQEVILRCVPISNHLYFYWYRQILGQKVEFLVSFYNNEISEKSEIFDDQFSVERPDGSNFTLKIRSTKLEDSAMYFCASRGGRGTPNEQFFGPGTRLTVL.

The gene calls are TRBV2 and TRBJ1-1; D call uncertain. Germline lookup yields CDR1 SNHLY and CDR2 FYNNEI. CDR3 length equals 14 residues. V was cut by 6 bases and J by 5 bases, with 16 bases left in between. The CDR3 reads CASSYGRFGTEAFF. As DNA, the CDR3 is TGTGCCAGCAGCTATGGACGCTTTGGGACTGAAGCTTTCTTT.

The CDR3 sequence is CASSERAGSPGLAWQFF. CDR3 nucleotide sequence: TGCGCCAGCAGTGAGAGGGCGGGCTCCCCTGGTCTGGCCTGGCAGTTCTTC. The chain employs TRBV10-2 and TRBJ2-1, with D possibly matching TRBD2 (5 bases). Per germline, CDR1 WSHSY and CDR2 SAAADI. This CDR3 spans 17 amino acids. Trimming removed 2 bases from V and 12 bases from J, with 26 bases in between.

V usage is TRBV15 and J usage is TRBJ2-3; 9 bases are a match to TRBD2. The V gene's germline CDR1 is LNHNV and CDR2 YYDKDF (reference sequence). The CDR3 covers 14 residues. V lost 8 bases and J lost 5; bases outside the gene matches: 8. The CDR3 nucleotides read TGTGCCACCGCAATAAGCGGGAGGATAGATACGCAGTATTTT. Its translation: CATAISGRIDTQYF.

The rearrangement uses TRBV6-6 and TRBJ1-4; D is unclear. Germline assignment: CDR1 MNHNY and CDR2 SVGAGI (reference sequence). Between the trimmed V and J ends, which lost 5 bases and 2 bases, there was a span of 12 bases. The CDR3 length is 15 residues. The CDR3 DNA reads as TGTGCCAGCAGTCCTCAGGCGGAGACTAATGAAAAACTGTTTTTT. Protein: CASSPQAETNEKLFF.

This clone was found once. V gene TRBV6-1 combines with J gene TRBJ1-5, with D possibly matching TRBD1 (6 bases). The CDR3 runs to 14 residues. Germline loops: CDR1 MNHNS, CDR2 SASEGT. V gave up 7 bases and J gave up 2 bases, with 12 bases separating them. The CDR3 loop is CASTLGGGNQPQHF. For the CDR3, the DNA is TGTGCCAGCACTTTAGGGGGTGGCAATCAGCCCCAGCATTTT.

The DNA for the CDR3 is TGTGCCAGCAGTGGGCCAGGGGAGGGTGGCTACACCTTC. It is translated as CASSGPGEGGYTF. The rearrangement uses TRBV25-1 and TRBJ1-2; perhaps TRBD1 as D (6 bases). This CDR3 has 13 amino acids. With 4 bases removed from V and 7 bases from J, the gap between germline ends came to 13 bases. Looked up from germline, CDR1 is MGHDK and CDR2 is SYGVNS.

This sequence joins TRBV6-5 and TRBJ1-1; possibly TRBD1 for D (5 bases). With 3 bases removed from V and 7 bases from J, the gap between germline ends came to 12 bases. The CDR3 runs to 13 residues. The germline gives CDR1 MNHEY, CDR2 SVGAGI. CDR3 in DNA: TGTGCCAGCAGTTATAGGGACGGGGGTGAAGCTTTCTTT. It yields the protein CASSYRDGGEAFF.

CDR3 in DNA: TGTGCCAGCAAGTGGGACAGCCTCTACGAGCAGTACTTC. This codes for CASKWDSLYEQYF. V gene TRBV6-1 combines with J gene TRBJ2-7, with 7 bases matching TRBD1. J gave up 3 bases and V 7 bases, and 6 bases lay outside the gene matches. CDR1 is MNHNS, CDR2 SASEGT, per germline. This CDR3 is 13 amino acids long.

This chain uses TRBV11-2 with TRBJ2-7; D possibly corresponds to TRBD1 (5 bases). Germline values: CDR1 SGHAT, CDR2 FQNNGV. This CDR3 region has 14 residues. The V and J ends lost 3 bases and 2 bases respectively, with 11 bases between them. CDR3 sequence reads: CASSFSRQTYEQYF. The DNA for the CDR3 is TGTGCCAGCAGCTTCTCGAGACAGACCTACGAGCAGTACTTC. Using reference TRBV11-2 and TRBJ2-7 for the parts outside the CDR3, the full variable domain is EAGVAQSPRYKIIEKRQSVAFWCNPISGHATLYWYQQILGQGPKLLIQFQNNGVVDDSQLPKDRFSAERLKGVDSTLKIQPAKLEDSAVYLCASSFSRQTYEQYFGPGTRLTVT.

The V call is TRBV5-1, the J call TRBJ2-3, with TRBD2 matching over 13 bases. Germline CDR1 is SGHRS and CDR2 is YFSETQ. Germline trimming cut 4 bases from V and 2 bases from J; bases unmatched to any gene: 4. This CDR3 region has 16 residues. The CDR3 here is CASSPGTSGATDTQYF. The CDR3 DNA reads TGCGCCAGCAGCCCGGGGACTAGCGGGGCCACAGATACGCAGTATTTT.

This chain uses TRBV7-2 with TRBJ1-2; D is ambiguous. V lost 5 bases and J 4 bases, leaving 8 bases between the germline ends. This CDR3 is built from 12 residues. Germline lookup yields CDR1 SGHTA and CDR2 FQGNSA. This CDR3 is CASSPWPYGYTF. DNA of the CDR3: TGTGCCAGCAGCCCCTGGCCCTATGGCTACACCTTC. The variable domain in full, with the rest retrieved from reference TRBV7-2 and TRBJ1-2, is GAGVSQSPSNKVTEKGKDVELRCDPISGHTALYWYRQSLGQGLEFLIYFQGNSAPDKSGLPSDRFSAERTGGSVSTLTIQRTQQEDSAVYLCASSPWPYGYTFGSGTRLTVV.

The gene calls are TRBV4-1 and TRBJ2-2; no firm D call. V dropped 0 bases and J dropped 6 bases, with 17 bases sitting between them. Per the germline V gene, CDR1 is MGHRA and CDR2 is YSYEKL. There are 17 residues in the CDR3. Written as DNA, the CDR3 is TGCGCCAGCAGCCAAGATCCTTTAGGGTCTGCTTCCGGGGAGCTGTTTTTT. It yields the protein CASSQDPLGSASGELFF.

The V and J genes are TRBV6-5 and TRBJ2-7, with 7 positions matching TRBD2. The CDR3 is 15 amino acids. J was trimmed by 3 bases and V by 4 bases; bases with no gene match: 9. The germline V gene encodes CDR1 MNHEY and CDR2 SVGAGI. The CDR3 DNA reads TGTGCCAGCAGTTCCCCGGGGGAGGGGAGCTACGAGCAGTACTTC. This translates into CASSSPGEGSYEQYF.